The source of this TCR beta chain is a study of Ad26.COV2.S vaccination and SARS-CoV-2 variants. The data were produced by immunoSEQ multiplex PCR, yet TCRdb's version contains in-frame clones alone and is incomplete. The table includes some 390,000 clones, approximately 90% detected once. CDR3 length: 12 amino acids. The V gene's germline CDR1 is MNHEY and CDR2 SVGAGI. Trimming shortened V by 8 bases and J by 4 bases, and 11 bases separated the two germline ends. Specified treatment: 15 to 20 received Ad26.COV2.S at low or high dose, single or two shots; roughly five received placebo; per-sample allocation not given. Sampling took place 63 days after the first vaccine or placebo injection.

The sequenced sample was peripheral blood, obtained in a trial of Ad26.COV2.S vaccine versus placebo. The gene calls are TRBV6-5 and TRBJ1-2; D is undetermined. This sequence originates from a person between 18 and 59 years old who received the Ad26.COV2.S COVID-19 vaccine or a placebo. CDR3 loop: CASLGRPYGYTF. The DNA for the CDR3 is TGTGCCAGCCTTGGAAGACCCTATGGCTACACCTTC.